Sequencing of this TCR beta chain was carried out in a study of blood T cell repertoires in COVID-19. Study background: Some COVID-19 samples were acute and others convalescent; all came from the United States, Italy and Spain.

Assay: immunoSEQ multiplex PCR; the TCRdb copy retains only in-frame clones and omits some. The sample lists about 190,000 clones, less than 85% seen once, with roughly 14% in the top ten. The CDR3 covers 14 residues. Germline loops: CDR1 SGHAT, CDR2 FQNNGV. V trimming: 1 base; J trimming: 5 bases; junction bases outside the gene matches: 3. This receptor was obtained from a man aged 50-60 years who had recovered from COVID-19. This sequence joins TRBV11-2 and TRBJ2-7, with 9 bases fitting TRBD2. The sample taken for sequencing was peripheral blood. The CDR3 spells CASSLGGRAHEQYF. CDR3 in DNA: TGTGCCAGCAGCTTAGGCGGGAGGGCCCACGAGCAGTACTTC.